Listed here are 5 T cell receptor beta chains from one sample, sequenced in a study of cytomegalovirus exposure and HLA in healthy donors. Use of 60 Vbeta and 13 Jbeta primers characterized the PCR. Sequencing was performed with immunoSEQ multiplex PCR; in TCRdb, only in-frame clones are kept and a portion is missing. The repertoire consists of roughly 110,000 clones, with 65% to 80% occurring once and the leading ten covering around 2.7%. What was sequenced was PBMCs. Every receptor here comes from a male donor in good health and CMV-seropositive.

This rearrangement joins TRBV19 to TRBJ1-1; perhaps TRBD1 as D (5 bases). The germline V gene encodes CDR1 LNHDA and CDR2 SQIVND (reference sequence). V shed 3 bases and J shed 6 bases, with 26 bases lying between them. The CDR3 consists of 18 residues. The DNA for the CDR3 is TGTGCCAGTAGTATCAAGTCAGGGCACGGACATTTAAGCGCTGAAGCTTTCTTT. As protein: CASSIKSGHGHLSAEAFF.

The rearrangement links TRBV19 to TRBJ2-7, with a possible D match to TRBD1 (10 bases). The V end was cut by 6 bases, the J end by 5 bases, with 32 bases between. The V gene's germline CDR1 is LNHDA and CDR2 SQIVND (reference sequence). The CDR3 runs to 19 residues. The chain's CDR3 is CASSPWDRGPGTSLHEQYF. The CDR3 DNA follows: TGTGCCAGTAGCCCCTGGGACAGGGGACCAGGGACTAGCCTCCACGAGCAGTACTTC.

The V call is TRBV6-5, the J call TRBJ2-7; D is possibly TRBD1 (5 bases). CDR1 MNHEY and CDR2 SVGAGI come from the germline V gene. Trimming removed 2 bases at V and 2 bases at J, with 7 bases between. The CDR3 consists of 13 residues. CDR3 nucleotides: TGTGCCAGCAGTTACGGACATGCCTACGAGCAGTACTTC. Translating it yields CASSYGHAYEQYF.

The chain combines TRBV7-2 with TRBJ2-3, with 7 bases aligning to TRBD1. Germline trimming cut 5 bases from V and 0 bases from J; bases unmatched to any gene: 5. The CDR3 has 15 amino acids. Germline V gene sequence: CDR1 SGHTA, CDR2 FQGNSA. CDR3 region: CASSTQTGSTDTQYF. Here the CDR3 DNA reads TGTGCCAGCAGCACTCAGACAGGGAGCACAGATACGCAGTATTTT.

V usage is TRBV19 and J usage is TRBJ1-1; TRBD1 matches 8 bases. CDR3 length equals 14 residues. Trimming took 5 bases from V and 0 from J; bases not matched to a gene: 2. In germline, CDR1 is LNHDA, CDR2 SQIVND (reference sequence). The CDR3, as DNA: TGTGCCAGTAGTCTGGGACAGGTGAACACTGAAGCTTTCTTT. It translates to CASSLGQVNTEAFF. The variable domain in full, completed from reference TRBV19 and TRBJ1-1, reads DGGITQSPKYLFRKEGQNVTLSCEQNLNHDAMYWYRQDPGQGLRLIYYSQIVNDFQKGDIAEGYSVSREKKESFPLTVTSAQKNPTAFYLCASSLGQVNTEAFFGQGTRLTVV.